This record covers a single T cell receptor beta chain. This specimen belongs to a study of blood T cells in healthy people across ages. Germline V gives CDR1 SGHVS, CDR2 FNYEAQ. Trimming stripped 3 bases from V and 9 bases from J, with 20 bases between. The CDR3 covers 15 residues. Then a second PCR, running about 6 to 11 cycles, was carried out with a sample-barcoded 5' primer and a J-beta primer mix. TCRdb passed the 5' RACE reads through MiXCR, listing each CDR3 protein once. The repertoire holds about 1.5 million distinct CDR3 sequences, approximately 43% seen once, with 4% in the top ten. Sequencing was done on a sample of blood. The chain couples TRBV7-6 to TRBJ2-5, with D possibly being TRBD1 (7 bases). The source of this sequence is a woman between 18 and 30 years old in good health. CDR3 coding DNA: TGTGCCAGCAGCTTGGACACGGGACTCCAGGGGGCCCAGTACTTC. Residues: CASSLDTGLQGAQYF.